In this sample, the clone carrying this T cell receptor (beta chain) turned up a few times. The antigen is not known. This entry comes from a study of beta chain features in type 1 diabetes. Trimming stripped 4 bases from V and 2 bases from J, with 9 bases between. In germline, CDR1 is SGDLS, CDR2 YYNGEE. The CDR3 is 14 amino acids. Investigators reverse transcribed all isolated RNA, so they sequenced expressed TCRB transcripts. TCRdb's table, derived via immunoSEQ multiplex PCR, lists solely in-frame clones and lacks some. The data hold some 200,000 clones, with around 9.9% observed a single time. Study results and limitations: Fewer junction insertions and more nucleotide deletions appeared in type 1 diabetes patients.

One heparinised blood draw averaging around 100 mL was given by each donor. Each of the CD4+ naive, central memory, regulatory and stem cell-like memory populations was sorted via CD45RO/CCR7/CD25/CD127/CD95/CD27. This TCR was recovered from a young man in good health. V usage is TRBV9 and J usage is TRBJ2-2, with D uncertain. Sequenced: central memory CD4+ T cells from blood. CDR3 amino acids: CASSLSTNTGELFF. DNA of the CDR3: TGTGCCAGCAGCCTTAGTACTAACACCGGGGAGCTGTTTTTT.